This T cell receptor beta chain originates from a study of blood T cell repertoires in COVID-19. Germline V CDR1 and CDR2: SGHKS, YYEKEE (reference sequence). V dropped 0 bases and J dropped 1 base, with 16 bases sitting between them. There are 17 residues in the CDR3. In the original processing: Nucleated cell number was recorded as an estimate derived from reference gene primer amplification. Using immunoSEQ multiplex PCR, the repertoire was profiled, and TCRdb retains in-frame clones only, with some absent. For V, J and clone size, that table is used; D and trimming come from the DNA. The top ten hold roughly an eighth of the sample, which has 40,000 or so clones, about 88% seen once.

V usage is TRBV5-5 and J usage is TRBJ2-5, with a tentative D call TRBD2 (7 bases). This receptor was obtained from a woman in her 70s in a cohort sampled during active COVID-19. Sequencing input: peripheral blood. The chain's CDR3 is CASSLGGGGTPQETQYF. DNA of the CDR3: TGTGCCAGCAGCTTGGGAGGGGGAGGGACACCCCAAGAGACCCAGTACTTC. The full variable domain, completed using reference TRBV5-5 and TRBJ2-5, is DAGVTQSPTHLIKTRGQQVTLRCSPISGHKSVSWYQQVLGQGPQFIFQYYEKEERGRGNFPDRFSARQFPNYSSELNVNALLLGDSALYLCASSLGGGGTPQETQYFGPGTRLLVL.